This T cell receptor (beta chain) was recovered during a study of identifying expanded T cells in peripheral blood. This clone was seen a few times. The CDR3 contains 14 residues. The junction had 4 bases not matched to a gene; V was cut back by 0 bases and J by 4 bases. CDR1 SGDLS and CDR2 YYNGEE come from the germline V gene. Generated by immunoSEQ multiplex PCR, the TCRdb table keeps only in-frame clones and is missing some. The profile shows 90,000 to 120,000 clones, around nine tenths of them singletons. The sample was blood. The TCR was taken from a person aged 18 to 70 in good health. The V call is TRBV9, the J call TRBJ2-7, with 7 bases that match TRBD1. The CDR3 nucleotides read TGTGCCAGCAGCGTAGAGGACAGGAATTACGAGCAGTACTTC. Protein: CASSVEDRNYEQYF.